The 9 T cell receptor beta chains presented below share a single source sample, sequenced in a study of shared clonotypes between healthy human individuals. The method was immunoSEQ multiplex PCR; TCRdb's version includes in-frame clones alone and lacks a portion of them. This table has around 1,100,000 clones, around 77% appearing once. Source material: memory CD4+ T cells from PBMCs. Subset in this sample: CD45RA-negative fraction. These receptors were taken from a man in his late teens or twenties in good health. Some clones in this sample may be carry-over from other donors' samples.

V gene TRBV28 combines with J gene TRBJ2-2; 11 bases align to TRBD1. The CDR3 runs 22 residues. V lost 2 bases, J lost 3 bases, and 20 bases stayed unmatched. CDR1 MDHEN and CDR2 SYDVKM come from the germline V gene. CDR3 in DNA: TGTGCCAGCAGTTTAACGGAAGGTTTTCGGGACAGGGGGAATTGGGACACCGGGGAGCTGTTTTTT. Its translation: CASSLTEGFRDRGNWDTGELFF.

The J gene is TRBJ2-7, the V gene TRBV7-6; TRBD1 agrees at 7 bases. This CDR3 has 15 residues. The J segment lost 3 bases and the V segment lost 2 bases, leaving 7 bases of the junction unmatched. Germline CDR1 SGHVS, CDR2 FNYEAQ. CDR3 DNA sequence: TGTGCCAGCAGCTTACCCCCAGGGGGTGGCTACGAGCAGTACTTC. Translated: CASSLPPGGGYEQYF.

CDR3 in amino acids: CASTGRISTDTQYF. CDR3 bases: TGTGCCAGCACGGGCAGAATTAGCACAGATACGCAGTATTTT. This chain links TRBV2 with TRBJ2-3; D is uncertain. Germline V CDR1 and CDR2: SNHLY, FYNNEI. CDR3 size: 14 residues. Trimming took 7 bases from V and 0 from J, leaving 11 bases between them.

The chain combines TRBV9 with TRBJ2-2; D may be TRBD1 (5 bases). The CDR3 runs to 16 residues. Trimming removed 4 bases from V and 4 bases from J, with 17 bases in between. Germline V lookup: CDR1 SGDLS, CDR2 YYNGEE. The CDR3 protein is CASSPRTLGGTGELFF. CDR3 in DNA: TGTGCCAGCAGCCCCCGGACATTGGGTGGCACCGGGGAGCTGTTTTTT.

The gene calls are TRBV2 and TRBJ2-2; 9 bases agree with TRBD1. Germline CDR1 and CDR2: SNHLY and FYNNEI. The CDR3 has 14 residues. V was clipped by 8 bases and J by 5 bases; unmatched bases: 6. The CDR3 bases are TGTGCCAGCCAGGGGACAGGGAGTACCGGGGAGCTGTTTTTT. It codes for CASQGTGSTGELFF. Together with reference TRBV2 and TRBJ2-2, the CDR3 gives the full variable domain: EPEVTQTPSHQVTQMGQEVILRCVPISNHLYFYWYRQILGQKVEFLVSFYNNEISEKSEIFDDQFSVERPDGSNFTLKIRSTKLEDSAMYFCASQGTGSTGELFFGEGSRLTVL.

The chain joins TRBV6-5 to TRBJ1-2; a possible D gene is TRBD1 (5 bases). Germline CDR1 MNHEY, CDR2 SVGAGI. Trimming took 5 bases from V and 2 from J, leaving 15 bases between them. The CDR3 loop spans 15 amino acids. For the CDR3, the DNA is TGTGCCAGCAGTCTCACCGGGACGTCGAACTATGGCTACACCTTC. It codes for CASSLTGTSNYGYTF.

As to this clone: The junction departs from germline at one end; a sequencing error may be responsible. This chain joins TRBV12-5 and TRBJ2-7; D is tentatively TRBD1 or TRBD2 (5 bases each). The CDR3 covers 15 residues. CDR1 and CDR2 (germline): LGHNT, FRNRAP. The CDR3 here is CASGLGWDGSYEQYF. For the CDR3, the DNA is TGTGCTAGTGGCTTGGGGTGGGACGGCTCCTACGAGCAGTACTTC.

V and J are TRBV6-5 and TRBJ2-1; the D gene is possibly TRBD1 (5 bases). There are 13 residues in the CDR3. Germline V gene lookup returns CDR1 MNHEY and CDR2 SVGAGI. V lost 5 bases, J lost 7 bases, and 12 bases lay in between. CDR3 sequence (DNA): TGTGCCAGCAGTCTAACAGGTGCGAATGAGCAGTTCTTC. Its protein is CASSLTGANEQFF.

V and J are TRBV6-1 and TRBJ2-7; 11 nucleotides line up with TRBD2. This CDR3 region has 13 residues. V trimming: 2 bases; J trimming: 7 bases; junction bases outside the gene matches: 1. Per germline, CDR1 MNHNS and CDR2 SASEGT. The CDR3 spells CASSERTSGEQYF. The CDR3 DNA sequence: TGTGCCAGCAGTGAACGGACTAGCGGGGAGCAGTACTTC.